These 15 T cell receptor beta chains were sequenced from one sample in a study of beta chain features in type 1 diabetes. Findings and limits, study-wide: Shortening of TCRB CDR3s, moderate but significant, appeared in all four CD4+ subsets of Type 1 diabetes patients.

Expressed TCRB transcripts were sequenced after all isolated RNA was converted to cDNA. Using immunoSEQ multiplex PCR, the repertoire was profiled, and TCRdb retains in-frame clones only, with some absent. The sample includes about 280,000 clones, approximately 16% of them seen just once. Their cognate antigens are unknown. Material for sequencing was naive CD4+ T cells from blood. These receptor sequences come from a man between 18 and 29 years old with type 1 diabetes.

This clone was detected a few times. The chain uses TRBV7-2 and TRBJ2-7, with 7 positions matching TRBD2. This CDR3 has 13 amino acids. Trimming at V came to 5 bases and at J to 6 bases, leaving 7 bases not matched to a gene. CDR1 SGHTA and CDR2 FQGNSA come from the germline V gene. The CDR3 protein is CASSPRLASEQYF. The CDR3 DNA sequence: TGTGCCAGCAGCCCCAGACTAGCTAGCGAGCAGTACTTC.

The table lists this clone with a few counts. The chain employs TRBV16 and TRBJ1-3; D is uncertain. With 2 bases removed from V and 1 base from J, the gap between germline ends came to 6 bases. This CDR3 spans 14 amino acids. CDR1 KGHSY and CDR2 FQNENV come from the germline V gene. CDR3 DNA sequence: TGTGCCAGCAGCCAAGAGTATTCTGGAAACACCATATATTTT. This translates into CASSQEYSGNTIYF.

In DNA, the CDR3 is TGTGCCAGCAGCCACAGGGGGGGTAGAAACACTGAAGCTTTCTTT. Translated, it gives CASSHRGGRNTEAFF. The V and J genes are TRBV28 and TRBJ1-1; 8 positions agree with TRBD1. CDR1 and CDR2 from the germline V gene are MDHEN and SYDVKM. The CDR3 has 15 amino acids. V was clipped by 6 bases and J by 2 bases; unmatched bases: 8. Full variable domain (outside the CDR3, taken from reference TRBV28 and TRBJ1-1): DVKVTQSSRYLVKRTGEKVFLECVQDMDHENMFWYRQDPGLGLRLIYFSYDVKMKEKGDIPEGYSVSREKKERFSLILESASTNQTSMYLCASSHRGGRNTEAFFGQGTRLTVV.

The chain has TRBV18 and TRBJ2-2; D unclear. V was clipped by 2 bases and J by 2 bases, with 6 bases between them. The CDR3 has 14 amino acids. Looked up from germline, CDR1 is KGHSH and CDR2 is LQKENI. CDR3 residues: CASSPGLNTGELFF. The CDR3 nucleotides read TGTGCCAGCTCACCAGGCCTCAACACCGGGGAGCTGTTTTTT.

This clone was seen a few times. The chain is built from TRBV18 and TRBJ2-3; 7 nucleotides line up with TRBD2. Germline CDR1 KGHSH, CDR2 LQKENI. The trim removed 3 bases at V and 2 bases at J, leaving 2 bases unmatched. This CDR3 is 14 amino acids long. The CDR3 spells CASSPLAVTDTQYF. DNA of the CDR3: TGTGCCAGCTCACCCCTAGCGGTCACAGATACGCAGTATTTT.

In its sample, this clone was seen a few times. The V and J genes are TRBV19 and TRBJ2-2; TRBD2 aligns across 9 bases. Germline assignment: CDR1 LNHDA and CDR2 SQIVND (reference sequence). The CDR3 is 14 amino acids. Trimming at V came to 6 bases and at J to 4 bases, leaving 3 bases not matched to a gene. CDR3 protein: CASSVAGVTGELFF. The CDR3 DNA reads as TGTGCCAGTAGCGTAGCGGGAGTCACCGGGGAGCTGTTTTTT.

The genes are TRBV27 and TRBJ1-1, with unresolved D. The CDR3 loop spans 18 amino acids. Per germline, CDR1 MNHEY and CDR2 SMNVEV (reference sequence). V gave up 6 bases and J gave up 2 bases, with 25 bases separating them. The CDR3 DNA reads TGTGCCAGCAGCAAACTGGCGGGCAGACGTACAACTAACACTGAAGCTTTCTTT. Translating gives CASSKLAGRRTTNTEAFF.

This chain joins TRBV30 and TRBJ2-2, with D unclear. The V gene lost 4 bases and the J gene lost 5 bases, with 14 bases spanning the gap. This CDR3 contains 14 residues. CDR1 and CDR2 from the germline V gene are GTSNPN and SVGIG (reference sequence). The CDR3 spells CAWNMVGWTGELFF. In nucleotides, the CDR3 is TGTGCCTGGAATATGGTGGGCTGGACCGGGGAGCTGTTTTTT.

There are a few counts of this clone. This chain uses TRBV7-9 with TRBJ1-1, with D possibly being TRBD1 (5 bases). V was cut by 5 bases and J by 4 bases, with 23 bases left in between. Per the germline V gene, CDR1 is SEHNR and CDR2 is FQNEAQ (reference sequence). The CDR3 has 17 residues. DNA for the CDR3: TGTGCCAGCAGCCTATCCGGCGGGGGTTTAGGAAGCACTGAAGCTTTCTTT. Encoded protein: CASSLSGGGLGSTEAFF.

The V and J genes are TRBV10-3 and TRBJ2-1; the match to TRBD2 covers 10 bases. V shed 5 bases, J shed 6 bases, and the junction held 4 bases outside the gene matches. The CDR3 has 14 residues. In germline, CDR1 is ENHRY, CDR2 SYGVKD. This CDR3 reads CAISPGTSANEQFF. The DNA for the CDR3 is TGTGCCATCAGTCCCGGGACTAGCGCCAATGAGCAGTTCTTC.

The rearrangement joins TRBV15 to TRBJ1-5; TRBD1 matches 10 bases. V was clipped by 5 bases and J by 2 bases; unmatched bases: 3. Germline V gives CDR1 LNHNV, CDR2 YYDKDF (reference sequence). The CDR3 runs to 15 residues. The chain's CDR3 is CATSSGTGGNQPQHF. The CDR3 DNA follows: TGTGCCACCAGCTCCGGGACAGGGGGCAATCAGCCCCAGCATTTT.

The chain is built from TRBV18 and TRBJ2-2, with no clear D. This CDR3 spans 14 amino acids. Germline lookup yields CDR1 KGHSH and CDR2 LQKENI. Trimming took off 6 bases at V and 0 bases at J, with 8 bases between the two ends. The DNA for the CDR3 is TGTGCCAGCTCTCTCCAGACGAACACCGGGGAGCTGTTTTTT. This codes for CASSLQTNTGELFF.

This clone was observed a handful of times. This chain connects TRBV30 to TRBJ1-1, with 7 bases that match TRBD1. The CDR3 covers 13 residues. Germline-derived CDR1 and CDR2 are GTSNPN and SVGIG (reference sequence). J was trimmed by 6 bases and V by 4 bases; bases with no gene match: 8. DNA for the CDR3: TGTGCCTGGATAGGTCAGGGGGGTCCTGAAGCTTTCTTT. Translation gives CAWIGQGGPEAFF. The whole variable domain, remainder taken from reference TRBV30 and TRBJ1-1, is SQTIHQWPATLVQPVGSPLSLECTVEGTSNPNLYWYRQAAGRGLQLLFYSVGIGQISSEVPQNLSASRPQDRQFILSSKKLLLSDSGFYLCAWIGQGGPEAFFGQGTRLTVV.

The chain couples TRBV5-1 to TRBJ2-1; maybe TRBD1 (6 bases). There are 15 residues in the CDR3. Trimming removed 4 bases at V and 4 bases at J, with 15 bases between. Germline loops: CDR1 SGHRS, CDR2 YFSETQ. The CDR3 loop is CASSPQGTIYNEQFF. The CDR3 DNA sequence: TGCGCCAGCAGCCCGCAGGGGACAATTTACAATGAGCAGTTCTTC.

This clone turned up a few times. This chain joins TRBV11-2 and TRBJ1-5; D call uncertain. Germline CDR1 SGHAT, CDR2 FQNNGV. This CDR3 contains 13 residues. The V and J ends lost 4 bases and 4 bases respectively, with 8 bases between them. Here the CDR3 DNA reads TGTGCCAGCAGCTGGGAGGAAAATCAGCCCCAGCATTTT. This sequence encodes CASSWEENQPQHF.